Listed below are T cell receptor beta chains from one sample, sequenced in a study of post-analysis software for immune sequencing data. From the PCR reads, TCRdb called clonotypes with MiXCR, one entry per CDR3 protein. This table holds hundreds of thousands of distinct CDR3 sequences, approximately 42% found once. Material: blood. The receptors originated from a girl aged 2 to 9 with multiple sclerosis. The CDR3 runs from the conserved cysteine through the conserved F or W. The order of the fields is J gene, V gene, D gene, clone size, CDR3 protein, CDR3 DNA. A D gene is named only where the DNA matches it firmly. Some rows have no size entry. The others give once, few or many, or a class for an expanded clone.

>TRBJ1-5|TRBV4-3|NA|NA
CASSQDGGPQHF
TGCGCCAGCAGCCAAGATGGGGGGCCCCAGCATTTT
>TRBJ2-7|TRBV7-9|TRBD2|few
CASSFSGRSYEQYF
TGTGCCAGCAGCTTTAGCGGGAGATCCTACGAGCAGTACTTC
>TRBJ2-7|TRBV6-5|NA|NA
CASSYSVGAGRYEQYF
TGTGCCAGCAGTTACTCAGTAGGAGCAGGGAGGTACGAGCAGTACTTC
>TRBJ2-1|TRBV7-2|NA|NA
CASSLPPSAYNEQFF
TGTGCCAGCAGCTTACCCCCTAGCGCCTACAATGAGCAGTTCTTC
>TRBJ2-7|TRBV7-2|NA|NA
CASSLASSIGDYEQYF
TGTGCCAGCAGCTTAGCGTCAAGTATAGGGGACTACGAGCAGTACTTC
>TRBJ1-2|TRBV5-1|NA|few
CASSLAGEGGYTF
TGCGCCAGCAGCTTGGCCGGTGAGGGAGGCTACACCTTC
>TRBJ2-5|TRBV2|TRBD2|few
CASSDLGLSQETQYF
TGTGCCAGCAGTGACTTGGGACTAAGTCAAGAGACCCAGTACTTC
>TRBJ2-5|TRBV10-3|NA|few
CAIRESAAQETQYF
TGTGCCATCAGGGAGAGTGCAGCCCAAGAGACCCAGTACTTC
>TRBJ2-4|TRBV20-1|TRBD1|NA
CSARTPDRAKNIQYF
TGCAGTGCTAGAACCCCGGACAGGGCCAAAAACATTCAGTACTTC
>TRBJ1-1|TRBV5-5|NA|NA
CASSRRPGNTEAFF
TGTGCCAGCAGCCGCCGGCCAGGTAACACTGAAGCTTTCTTT
>TRBJ2-2|TRBV7-2|TRBD1|NA
CASSSDRGGELFF
TGTGCCAGCAGCTCAGACAGGGGAGGGGAGCTGTTTTTT
>TRBJ2-7|TRBV27|TRBD1|NA
CASSLVRGPDHEQYF
TGTGCCAGCAGTTTAGTCAGGGGGCCTGATCACGAGCAGTACTTC
>TRBJ2-3|TRBV7-8|NA|NA
CASSLVAFAQYF
TGTGCCAGCAGCTTAGTCGCTTTCGCGCAGTATTTT
>TRBJ2-5|TRBV29-1|TRBD1|few
CSVVQEDRGGPQETQYF
TGCAGCGTTGTTCAGGAGGACAGGGGAGGACCCCAAGAGACCCAGTACTTC
>TRBJ2-1|TRBV29-1|NA|NA
CSVEDLVRGSYNEQFF
TGCAGCGTTGAAGATCTTGTCCGGGGTTCCTACAATGAGCAGTTCTTC
>TRBJ2-7|TRBV12-3/TRBV12-4|NA|once
CASSSRTYEQYF
TGTGCCAGCAGTTCCAGGACCTACGAGCAGTACTTC
>TRBJ2-7|TRBV5-6|NA|few
CASSRGLFYEQYF
TGTGCCAGCAGCCGGGGTTTATTCTACGAGCAGTACTTC
>TRBJ2-7|TRBV5-5|NA|NA
CASSLNTDFYEQYF
TGTGCCAGCAGCTTGAATACGGACTTCTACGAGCAGTACTTC
>TRBJ2-1|TRBV20-1|TRBD2|few
CSAREASGGAYNEQFF
TGCAGTGCTAGAGAGGCTAGCGGGGGGGCTTACAATGAGCAGTTCTTC
>TRBJ1-2|TRBV6-6|NA|NA
CASSDGPVYGYTF
TGTGCCAGCAGCGACGGACCGGTCTATGGCTACACCTTC
>TRBJ2-7|TRBV7-9|NA|NA
CASSSNSDVGYEQYF
TGTGCCAGCAGCTCTAACTCGGATGTGGGTTACGAGCAGTACTTC
>TRBJ1-2|TRBV20-1|TRBD1|few
CSARGGQGGGYTF
TGCAGTGCTAGAGGGGGACAGGGAGGCGGCTACACCTTC
>TRBJ1-6|TRBV7-2|NA|NA
CASSFAPRNSPLHF
TGTGCCAGCAGCTTTGCGCCGAGGAATTCGCCCCTCCACTTT
>TRBJ1-1|TRBV4-3|NA|NA
CASSQERELEAFF
TGCGCCAGCAGCCAAGAAAGGGAGCTTGAAGCTTTCTTT
>TRBJ1-2|TRBV5-1|NA|NA
CASSAGASGYTF
TGCGCCAGCAGTGCGGGGGCAAGTGGCTACACCTTC
>TRBJ1-2|TRBV10-2|TRBD1|NA
CASNQGAGIYGYTF
TGCGCCAGCAACCAGGGGGCCGGTATTTATGGCTACACCTTC
>TRBJ1-6|TRBV29-1|NA|NA
CSVEEGTNSPLHF
TGCAGCGTTGAGGAGGGGACAAATTCACCCCTCCACTTT
>TRBJ1-6|TRBV7-2|TRBD1|NA
CASSLGGTGASPLHF
TGTGCCAGCAGCTTAGGGGGGACAGGGGCTTCACCCCTCCACTTT
>TRBJ2-5|TRBV7-6|NA|NA
CASSSSMTRQETQYF
TGTGCCAGCAGCTCCAGTATGACACGCCAAGAGACCCAGTACTTC
>TRBJ1-1|TRBV20-1|NA|NA
CSAYKTGNTEAFF
TGCAGTGCTTACAAGACGGGGAACACTGAAGCTTTCTTT
>TRBJ1-4|TRBV15|NA|few
CATSRVQVGSELFF
TGTGCCACCAGCAGAGTACAGGTCGGTTCGGAACTGTTTTTT
>TRBJ2-2|TRBV25-1|TRBD1|NA
CASRSGTGHIGELFF
TGTGCCAGCAGGAGTGGGACAGGGCACATCGGGGAGCTGTTTTTT
>TRBJ2-7|TRBV28|NA|NA
CASSLWRDPTYEQYF
TGTGCCAGCAGTTTGTGGCGGGATCCTACCTACGAGCAGTACTTC
>TRBJ1-2|TRBV12-3/TRBV12-4|NA|few
CASSLATRIPDYGYTF
TGTGCCAGCAGTTTAGCGACCCGGATCCCTGACTATGGCTACACCTTC
>TRBJ1-1|TRBV12-3/TRBV12-4|NA|NA
CASGGGMNTEAFF
TGTGCCAGCGGGGGCGGCATGAACACTGAAGCTTTCTTT
>TRBJ2-1|TRBV7-2|NA|few
CASSLKVGGGNEQFF
TGTGCCAGCAGCTTAAAGGTGGGTGGGGGGAATGAGCAGTTCTTC
>TRBJ2-7|TRBV20-1|NA|NA
CSAVRPHSYNEQYF
TGCAGTGCTGTGAGGCCCCACTCCTACAATGAGCAGTACTTC
>TRBJ2-4|TRBV5-1|NA|NA
CASSLERGSGGSKNIQYF
TGCGCCAGCAGCTTGGAGCGGGGGTCAGGGGGCTCCAAAAACATTCAGTACTTC
>TRBJ1-1|TRBV12-3/TRBV12-4|NA|NA
CASSLGGLTEAFF
TGTGCCAGCAGTTTAGGAGGGTTAACTGAAGCTTTCTTT
>TRBJ2-7|TRBV9|TRBD2|NA
CASSVGGSAQYEQYF
TGTGCCAGCAGCGTAGGCGGGAGTGCTCAATACGAGCAGTACTTC